Below, one T cell receptor beta chain is given with its context. Its target is not known. The study ran its PCR with 60 Vbeta and 13 Jbeta primers. Only in-frame clones appear in the TCRdb table, and some are missing; sequencing was by immunoSEQ multiplex PCR. In total, the table holds 100,000 to 150,000 clones. This sample stems from a study of cytomegalovirus exposure and HLA in healthy donors. Turning to the study itself: Around 80 million unique TCRs from HLA-typed donors were held in an early data release.

General study results and limits: Most subjects had HLA-A and HLA-B alleles reportedly predicted accurately by TCR beta sequences.

CDR1 and CDR2 (germline): MDHEN, SYDVKM. V gave up 6 bases and J gave up 6 bases; unmatched junction bases: 10. This CDR3 contains 15 residues. The specimen was PBMCs. The J gene is TRBJ2-3, the V gene TRBV28; 9 bases are shared with TRBD2. The source of this sequence is a man between 18 and 29 years old in good health and CMV-seronegative. DNA of the CDR3: TGTGCCAGCAGCGATCCTAGCGGGGTGGGGGATACGCAGTATTTT. As protein: CASSDPSGVGDTQYF.